These 14 T cell receptor beta chains were all obtained from the same sample, sequenced in a study of graft-versus-host responses after intestinal transplantation. Here immunoSEQ multiplex PCR was the method, and the copy in TCRdb shows in-frame clones only, minus some. The sample holds 75,000 to 100,000 clones, around 91% seen once. Antigens for these TCRs are unknown. This material consisted of unstimulated CD4+ T cells sorted from spleen or lymph node cells, taken before transplant. These receptors were obtained from a human donor who was the organ donor for an intestinal transplant.

V and J are TRBV9 and TRBJ1-2; 7 positions agree with TRBD1. Trimming cost V 3 bases and J 4 bases; bases outside gene matches: 12. CDR3 size: 16 residues. In germline, CDR1 is SGDLS, CDR2 YYNGEE. The chain's CDR3 is CASSAMGSGTAYGYTF. In DNA form, the CDR3 reads TGTGCCAGCAGCGCCATGGGGTCCGGGACAGCCTATGGCTACACCTTC.

As DNA, the CDR3 is TGTGCCAGCAGCTCAGGGGTCAGGGCGCCTAATGAAAAACTGTTTTTT. Residues: CASSSGVRAPNEKLFF. The chain combines TRBV7-3 with TRBJ1-4; tentatively, D is TRBD1 (6 bases). Trimming stripped 4 bases from V and 3 bases from J, with 15 bases between. The CDR3 is 16 amino acids. CDR1 and CDR2 from the germline V gene are SGHTA and FQGTGA. The full variable domain, its missing parts supplied by reference TRBV7-3 and TRBJ1-4, is GAGVSQTPSNKVTEKGKYVELRCDPISGHTALYWYRQSLGQGPEFLIYFQGTGAADDSGLPNDRFFAVRPEGSVSTLKIQRTERGDSAVYLCASSSGVRAPNEKLFFGSGTQLSVL.

The chain uses TRBV5-6 and TRBJ1-2; D unclear. The CDR3 has 13 residues. Trimming stripped 0 bases from V and 6 bases from J, with 9 bases between. Per germline, CDR1 SGHDT and CDR2 YYEEEE. CDR3 sequence reads: CASSLAGSDGYTF. Here the CDR3 DNA reads TGTGCCAGCAGCTTGGCTGGTAGTGATGGCTACACCTTC.

The chain couples TRBV5-1 to TRBJ2-7; D possibly corresponds to TRBD2 (6 bases). Germline V gene sequence: CDR1 SGHRS, CDR2 YFSETQ. The CDR3 sequence is 17 residues long. The V gene lost 1 base and the J gene lost 2 bases, with 19 bases spanning the gap. Written as DNA, the CDR3 is TGCGCCAGCAGCTTGATCGTGGGAGGCTCCGGGCCCTACGAGCAGTACTTC. Its translation: CASSLIVGGSGPYEQYF.

This clone came up a few times. The chain carries TRBV6-6 and TRBJ1-5; the D gene is possibly TRBD1 (6 bases). Trimming left V 8 bases short and J 2 bases short, with 10 bases between. This CDR3 has 13 residues. Germline lookup yields CDR1 MNHNY and CDR2 SVGAGI (reference sequence). CDR3 nucleotides: TGTGCCAGCTTACAGGGTGGCAATCAGCCCCAGCATTTT. The encoded protein is CASLQGGNQPQHF.

The V call is TRBV5-1, the J call TRBJ2-2; 7 positions match TRBD1. Germline V CDR1 and CDR2: SGHRS, YFSETQ. There are 14 residues in the CDR3. The trim removed 1 base at V and 6 bases at J, leaving 3 bases unmatched. CDR3 DNA: TGCGCCAGCAGCTTGAAGGGGGCGGCCGGGGAGCTGTTTTTT. As protein: CASSLKGAAGELFF.

The chain uses TRBV4-2 and TRBJ2-7; TRBD2 matches at 11 bases. With V trimmed by 1 base and J by 2 bases, 10 bases remained unmatched. The CDR3 loop spans 18 amino acids. Germline-derived CDR1 and CDR2 are LGHNA and YNFKEQ. The CDR3, as DNA: TGTGCCAGCAGCCAAGCTTTCCCGGGACTAGCGGATCCCTACGAGCAGTACTTC. Amino acid sequence: CASSQAFPGLADPYEQYF.

This chain's CDR3 is CASTRGGRSYGYTF. CDR3 coding DNA: TGTGCCAGCACCCGGGGGGGGCGAAGCTATGGCTACACCTTC. The genes are TRBV28 and TRBJ1-2; the D gene is possibly TRBD1 (6 bases). With 7 bases removed from V and 4 bases from J, the gap between germline ends came to 16 bases. CDR1 and CDR2 from the germline V gene are MDHEN and SYDVKM. The length of the CDR3 is 14 residues.

V gene TRBV18 combines with J gene TRBJ2-5; D call uncertain. Germline CDR1 is KGHSH and CDR2 is LQKENI. V was shortened by 3 bases and J by 4 bases, with 6 bases between the two germline ends. This CDR3 region has 12 residues. CDR3 region: CASSPYAETQYF. CDR3 nucleotide sequence: TGTGCCAGCTCACCCTACGCAGAGACCCAGTACTTC.

V usage is TRBV6-4 and J usage is TRBJ2-5; maybe TRBD1 (6 bases). The CDR3 length is 12 residues. Germline lookup yields CDR1 MRHNA and CDR2 SNTAGT. V was pared by 7 bases and J by 4 bases, with 10 bases between. CDR3 amino acids: CASNRGRETQYF. The CDR3 bases are TGTGCCAGCAATAGGGGGAGAGAGACCCAGTACTTC.

This rearrangement joins TRBV7-7 to TRBJ2-1; D might be TRBD1 (5 bases). The CDR3 is made up of 15 amino acids. The germline CDR1 and CDR2 sequences are SSHAT and FNYEAQ (reference sequence). With 1 base removed from V and 9 bases from J, the gap between germline ends came to 16 bases. The CDR3 DNA reads as TGTGCCAGCAGCTTAGGAGGTAGCCAGGGTGCTGAGCAGTTCTTC. This sequence encodes CASSLGGSQGAEQFF.

This chain joins TRBV6-6 and TRBJ2-5; TRBD2 aligns across 12 bases. Germline trimming cut 0 bases from V and 11 bases from J; bases unmatched to any gene: 7. This CDR3 spans 15 amino acids. Germline V gene sequence: CDR1 MNHNY, CDR2 SVGAGI (reference sequence). Here the CDR3 reads CASSYSASGGGEQYF. The CDR3 nucleotides read TGTGCCAGCAGTTACTCGGCTAGCGGGGGGGGAGAGCAGTACTTC.

J is TRBJ1-1 and V is TRBV28, with 9 nucleotides matching TRBD1. This CDR3 contains 15 residues. Germline-derived CDR1 and CDR2 are MDHEN and SYDVKM. V shed 2 bases and J 7 bases; nucleotides not matched to a gene: 8. As DNA, the CDR3 is TGTGCCAGCAGTTTAGGGGGACAGGGTGTTGGTGAAGCTTTCTTT. Amino acid sequence: CASSLGGQGVGEAFF. Together with reference TRBV28 and TRBJ1-1, the CDR3 gives the full variable domain: DVKVTQSSRYLVKRTGEKVFLECVQDMDHENMFWYRQDPGLGLRLIYFSYDVKMKEKGDIPEGYSVSREKKERFSLILESASTNQTSMYLCASSLGGQGVGEAFFGQGTRLTVV.

The gene calls are TRBV6-5 and TRBJ1-6; the match to TRBD1 covers 7 bases. There are 14 residues in the CDR3. Trimming cost V 2 bases and J 10 bases; bases outside gene matches: 5. The germline gives CDR1 MNHEY, CDR2 SVGAGI. CDR3 in DNA: TGTGCCAGCAGTTACGACAGGGTTGGATCACCCCTCCACTTT. This translates into CASSYDRVGSPLHF.